These 26 T cell receptor beta chains were sequenced from one sample in a study of T-cell memory formation after mild COVID-19. Each CDR3 protein gets one entry after TCRdb re-called the 5' RACE reads with MiXCR. Found here are about 560,000 distinct CDR3 sequences, roughly 17% of them singletons; the top ten hold approximately 8.1%. The sample was PBMCs or a T cell subset sorted from them (not recorded which). The origin of the receptors is an adult woman who had mild COVID-19 (a few samples of this study predate the infection). Cell type and time point are not known.

The rearrangement links TRBV7-9 to TRBJ1-1, with D perhaps matching TRBD1 (6 bases). In germline, CDR1 is SEHNR, CDR2 FQNEAQ (reference sequence). CDR3 size: 12 residues. Trimming removed 7 bases from V and 3 bases from J, with 9 bases in between. CDR3 loop: CASKGGYTEAFF. For the CDR3, the DNA is TGTGCCAGCAAGGGGGGGTACACTGAAGCTTTCTTT.

This sequence joins TRBV4-2 and TRBJ2-1; 14 nucleotides line up with TRBD2. Trimming cost V 0 bases and J 3 bases; bases outside gene matches: 7. The germline V gene encodes CDR1 LGHNA and CDR2 YNFKEQ. The CDR3 is 19 amino acids. The CDR3 DNA follows: TGTGCCAGCAGCCAAGATGGGACTAGCGGGGGATTTTACTACAATGAGCAGTTCTTC. Translated: CASSQDGTSGGFYYNEQFF.

This rearrangement joins TRBV19 to TRBJ1-5, with TRBD1 matching over 8 bases. The CDR3 has 16 amino acids. V was pared by 2 bases and J by 6 bases, with 9 bases of the junction left unmatched. The germline gives CDR1 LNHDA, CDR2 SQIVND (reference sequence). The DNA for the CDR3 is TGTGCCAGTAGTATAACCGGGACAGGTGGAGTTCAGCCCCAGCATTTT. Amino acids: CASSITGTGGVQPQHF.

This clonotype was observed a handful of times. The CDR3 protein is CASSLMGPDSPQHF. Here the CDR3 DNA reads TGTGCCAGCAGTTTAATGGGCCCGGACAGCCCCCAGCATTTT. V and J are TRBV27 and TRBJ1-5, with D possibly being TRBD1 (6 bases). The CDR3 contains 14 residues. The V gene's germline CDR1 is MNHEY and CDR2 SMNVEV (reference sequence). The germline V and J ends were trimmed by 2 bases and 10 bases, with 15 bases remaining between them.

This clonotype was counted only a few times. V gene TRBV5-1 combines with J gene TRBJ2-7; D remains unclear. Per the germline V gene, CDR1 is SGHRS and CDR2 is YFSETQ. The CDR3 has 12 residues. V lost 3 bases to trimming and J lost 3 bases, with 7 bases between them. CDR3 bases: TGCGCCAGCAGCTCGGACGACTACGAGCAGTACTTC. It encodes CASSSDDYEQYF.

This clonotype was detected only a few times. V is TRBV7-2 and J is TRBJ2-1; D might be TRBD1 (6 bases). The CDR3 spans 16 residues. Germline CDR1 reads SGHTA; CDR2 reads FQGNSA. The V and J ends lost 2 bases and 3 bases respectively, with 14 bases between them. CDR3 bases: TGTGCCAGCAGCTTAAGAGGGGGTGGAGGCTACAATGAGCAGTTCTTC. Its translation: CASSLRGGGGYNEQFF.

J is TRBJ1-2 and V is TRBV6-6; 7 bases align to TRBD1. Germline CDR1 is MNHNY and CDR2 is SVGAGI (reference sequence). The J segment lost 3 bases and the V segment lost 3 bases, leaving 4 bases of the junction unmatched. The CDR3 contains 14 residues. CDR3 DNA: TGTGCCAGCAGTTATGGACAGGACTACTATGGCTACACCTTC. It specifies CASSYGQDYYGYTF.

The V gene is TRBV30, the J gene TRBJ1-2; possibly TRBD1 for D (5 bases). There are 12 residues in the CDR3. Germline values: CDR1 GTSNPN, CDR2 SVGIG (reference sequence). Trimming took 2 bases from V and 7 from J, leaving 11 bases between them. For the CDR3, the DNA is TGTGCCTGGAGTACCGGGACCGCTGGCTACACCTTC. This translates into CAWSTGTAGYTF.

There are many counts of this clonotype. The chain has TRBV5-1 and TRBJ2-1; 7 nucleotides agree with TRBD2. J lost 7 bases, V lost 4 bases, and 11 bases had no gene match. The germline gives CDR1 SGHRS, CDR2 YFSETQ. The CDR3 has 15 residues. The CDR3, as DNA: TGCGCCAGCAGCGTCCTTGGGAGGGCCGGGAATGAGCAGTTCTTC. Protein: CASSVLGRAGNEQFF.

This clonotype was observed a handful of times. The chain has TRBV2 and TRBJ1-4; D is unclear. Trimming took 1 base from V and 4 from J, leaving 22 bases between them. CDR3 size: 19 residues. Germline V gene sequence: CDR1 SNHLY, CDR2 FYNNEI. Here the CDR3 DNA reads TGTGCCAGCAGTGAAGTAGGACTTCGGAGTCGAACCCGTAATGAAAAACTGTTTTTT. Translating it yields CASSEVGLRSRTRNEKLFF.

This clonotype was counted at least ten times. The chain recombines TRBV5-1 with TRBJ2-5, with TRBD1 matching over 8 bases. The CDR3 totals 15 residues. After removal of 4 bases from V and 2 bases from J, the junction contained 7 bases not matched to a gene. Looked up from germline, CDR1 is SGHRS and CDR2 is YFSETQ. The CDR3 nucleotides read TGCGCCAGCAGCCCGGACAGGGTTGGGCAAGAGACCCAGTACTTC. Its translation: CASSPDRVGQETQYF.

The V and J genes are TRBV12-3 or TRBV12-4 and TRBJ2-1, with 9 bases aligning to TRBD2. CDR3 size: 18 residues. Losses at the gene ends were 3 bases for V and 2 bases for J; bases not matched to a gene: 11. Here the CDR3 DNA reads TGTGCCAGCAGTTTGTCTGTGGCTAGCGGGACTCCCTACAATGAGCAGTTCTTC. It specifies CASSLSVASGTPYNEQFF.

The V and J genes are TRBV24-1 and TRBJ2-1; 9 bases agree with TRBD1. J lost 7 bases, V lost 6 bases, and 6 bases had no gene match. Germline V gene lookup returns CDR1 KGHDR and CDR2 SFDVKD. The CDR3 length is 14 residues. Written as DNA, the CDR3 is TGTGCCACCAGTCCTCGGGACAGGGCTAATGAGCAGTTCTTC. It yields the protein CATSPRDRANEQFF.

The V and J genes are TRBV19 and TRBJ2-7; tentatively, D is TRBD1 or TRBD2 (5 bases each). The CDR3 contains 14 residues. From germline, CDR1 is LNHDA and CDR2 SQIVND (reference sequence). With 5 bases removed from V and 3 bases from J, the gap between germline ends came to 14 bases. For the CDR3, the DNA is TGTGCCAGTAGTGACGGGACCTTATACTACGAGCAGTACTTC. It codes for CASSDGTLYYEQYF.

This clonotype turned up a few times. J is TRBJ2-3 and V is TRBV3-1, with 8 bases identical to TRBD1. Germline CDR1 LGHDT, CDR2 YNNKEL (reference sequence). V lost 6 bases, J lost 0 bases, and 2 bases stayed unmatched. This CDR3 contains 14 residues. The CDR3 protein is CASRQGASTDTQYF. DNA for the CDR3: TGTGCCAGCAGGCAGGGGGCGAGCACAGATACGCAGTATTTT.

The V gene is TRBV7-3, the J gene TRBJ1-1, with 7 bases aligning to TRBD1. This CDR3 contains 13 residues. V trimming: 5 bases; J trimming: 3 bases; junction bases outside the gene matches: 3. Germline V gene data show CDR1 as SGHTA and CDR2 as FQGTGA. The CDR3 coding sequence is TGTGCCAGCAGCGACGGGACAGACACTGAAGCTTTCTTT. This gives the protein CASSDGTDTEAFF.

This clonotype has just a few counts. The chain combines TRBV20-1 with TRBJ1-6; no firm D call. The V gene lost 4 bases and the J gene lost 7 bases, with 11 bases spanning the gap. Per germline, CDR1 DFQATT and CDR2 SNEGSKA (reference sequence). CDR3 length equals 13 residues. CDR3 DNA: TGCAGTGCTAAGGGCCCAGCGAATTCACCCCTCCACTTT. It yields the protein CSAKGPANSPLHF.

This chain connects TRBV12-3 or TRBV12-4 to TRBJ2-7, with D possibly TRBD1 on 6 matching bases. Trimming cost V 1 base and J 4 bases, with 11 bases left between them. The CDR3 loop spans 14 amino acids. The CDR3 bases are TGTGCCAGCAGTTTAGAAGACAGGTCTTACGAGCAGTACTTC. It translates to CASSLEDRSYEQYF.

This clonotype occurred a few times. This chain links TRBV5-1 with TRBJ1-1, with a weak D call TRBD1 (5 bases). CDR3 length equals 13 residues. With 0 bases removed from V and 7 bases from J, the gap between germline ends came to 10 bases. The germline CDR1 and CDR2 sequences are SGHRS and YFSETQ. The CDR3 sequence is CASSLVAGSEAFF. Here the CDR3 DNA reads TGCGCCAGCAGCTTGGTGGCAGGGAGTGAAGCTTTCTTT.

This clonotype was observed a handful of times. The genes are TRBV12-3 or TRBV12-4 and TRBJ2-3, with D perhaps TRBD1 (5 bases). This CDR3 contains 12 residues. Trimming shortened V by 2 bases and J by 9 bases, and 9 bases separated the two germline ends. The CDR3 region is CASSLLDTTQYF. The CDR3 nucleotides are TGTGCCAGCAGTTTACTGGACACCACGCAGTATTTT.

This clonotype was seen more than once but under ten times. The rearrangement links TRBV24-1 to TRBJ2-7; D not resolved. The CDR3 is made up of 13 amino acids. Germline V CDR1 and CDR2: KGHDR, SFDVKD. The V end was cut by 5 bases, the J end by 0 bases, with 7 bases between. The CDR3 reads CATSGRASYEQYF. As DNA, the CDR3 is TGTGCCACCAGTGGTAGGGCCTCCTACGAGCAGTACTTC.

This clonotype was observed a handful of times. The chain carries TRBV28 and TRBJ2-1, with D uncertain. Germline V CDR1 and CDR2: MDHEN, SYDVKM. This CDR3 has 14 amino acids. The germline V and J ends were trimmed by 4 bases and 5 bases, with 12 bases remaining between them. For the CDR3, the DNA is TGTGCCAGCAGTTCCCCGGCTCAGGACAATGAGCAGTTCTTC. It translates to CASSSPAQDNEQFF.

The V and J genes are TRBV25-1 and TRBJ2-6; TRBD2 matches 7 bases. The V gene end was trimmed by 0 bases and the J gene end by 0 bases; junction bases not matched to a gene: 11. Per the germline V gene, CDR1 is MGHDK and CDR2 is SYGVNS. This CDR3 has 20 residues. CDR3 sequence: CASSEYQGRGTSSGANVLTF. The CDR3 DNA follows: TGTGCCAGCAGTGAATATCAAGGGAGGGGCACCAGCTCTGGGGCCAACGTCCTGACTTTC.

This clonotype was seen at least ten times. The CDR3 region is CASSTGLAGGRYNEQFF. The CDR3 DNA is TGTGCCAGCAGCACCGGACTAGCGGGAGGAAGATACAATGAGCAGTTCTTC. V and J are TRBV9 and TRBJ2-1, with 14 bases fitting TRBD2. The germline V gene encodes CDR1 SGDLS and CDR2 YYNGEE. The CDR3 is made up of 17 amino acids. J gave up 4 bases and V 4 bases, and 7 bases lay outside the gene matches.

This clonotype was detected only once. This chain joins TRBV9 and TRBJ2-1; no firm D call. V lost 0 bases and J lost 0, with 7 bases in between. Germline loops: CDR1 SGDLS, CDR2 YYNGEE. The CDR3 length is 15 residues. CDR3 loop: CASSVAAYSYNEQFF. The CDR3 region has the DNA TGTGCCAGCAGCGTAGCAGCTTACTCCTACAATGAGCAGTTCTTC.

The sample holds a few counts of this clonotype. V and J are TRBV5-1 and TRBJ1-2, with 9 bases matching TRBD1. Germline CDR1 reads SGHRS; CDR2 reads YFSETQ. This CDR3 spans 13 amino acids. Trimming cost V 4 bases and J 8 bases; bases outside gene matches: 6. The CDR3 DNA follows: TGCGCCAGCAGCGTGGGACAGGGAAAGGGCTACACCTTC. Translating it yields CASSVGQGKGYTF.